The sequence of this T cell receptor beta chain was determined in a study of shared clonotypes between healthy human individuals. Looking at the study overall: For every donor, three CD4 naive, three CD4 memory, two CD8 naive and one CD8 memory plates were used.

The method was immunoSEQ multiplex PCR; TCRdb's version includes in-frame clones alone and lacks a portion of them. The sample records some 2,100,000 clones, about 92% being singletons. The CDR3 extends over 17 amino acids. J gave up 5 bases and V 9 bases, and 21 bases lay outside the gene matches. Germline CDR1 reads LNHDA; CDR2 reads SQIVND (reference sequence). Naivety among CD8 cells was defined by CD45RO negativity and positive CCR7 selection, thereby excluding terminally differentiated effector memory CD45RA+ cells. The sequenced sample was naive CD8+ T cells from PBMCs. The TCR was taken from a man between 18 and 35 years old in good health. Some clones in this sample may be carry-over from other donors' samples. The V and J genes are TRBV19 and TRBJ2-7; 8 bases match TRBD2. Written as DNA, the CDR3 is TGTGCCAGACTTGTGATAGAGAACGGGGGGGTAGGAGACGAGCAGTACTTC. Translating it yields CARLVIENGGVGDEQYF.